This paragraph covers one T cell receptor beta chain sequence. Its antigen is unknown. This specimen comes from a study of response to subunit inactivated influenza vaccine. Overall study findings and caveats: A suggestion made by the authors is that each seasonal influenza vaccination recruits few new T cells.

TCRdb recomputed calls from the RT-PCR reads with MiXCR, one row per CDR3 protein. This table holds some 800,000 distinct CDR3 sequences, approximately 21% found once. V lost 4 bases to trimming and J lost 4 bases; unmatched junction nucleotides: 13. Germline V CDR1 and CDR2: SGHRS, YFSETQ. The CDR3 extends over 17 amino acids. The sample here was PBMCs from blood, taken more than 4 days after vaccination. V is TRBV5-1 and J is TRBJ2-2, with 7 bases that match TRBD1. This receptor was identified in a man aged 45-65 years who received an inactivated influenza vaccine. The DNA of the CDR3 is TGCGCCAGCAGCCCGGGACAGACAATTCGGGGCACCGGGGAGCTGTTTTTT. Protein sequence: CASSPGQTIRGTGELFF.